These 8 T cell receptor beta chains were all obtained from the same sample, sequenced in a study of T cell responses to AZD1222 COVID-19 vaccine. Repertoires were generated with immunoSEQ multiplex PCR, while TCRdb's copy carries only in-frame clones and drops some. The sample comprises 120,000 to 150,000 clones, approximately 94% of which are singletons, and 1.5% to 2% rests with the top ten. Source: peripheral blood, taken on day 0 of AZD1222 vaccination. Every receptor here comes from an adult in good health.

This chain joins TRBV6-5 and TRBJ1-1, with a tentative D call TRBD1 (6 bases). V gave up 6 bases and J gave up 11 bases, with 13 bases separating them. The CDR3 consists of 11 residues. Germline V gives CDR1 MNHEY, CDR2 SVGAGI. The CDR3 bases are TGTGCCAGCAGCACCGGGGGGGCCGCTTTCTTT. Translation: CASSTGGAAFF.

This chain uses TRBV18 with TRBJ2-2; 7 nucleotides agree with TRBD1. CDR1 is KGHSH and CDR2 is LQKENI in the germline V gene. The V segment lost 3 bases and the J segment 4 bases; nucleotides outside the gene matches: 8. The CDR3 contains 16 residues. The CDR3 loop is CASSPLTGRGTGELFF. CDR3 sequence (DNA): TGTGCCAGCTCACCTTTGACAGGGCGAGGCACCGGGGAGCTGTTTTTT.

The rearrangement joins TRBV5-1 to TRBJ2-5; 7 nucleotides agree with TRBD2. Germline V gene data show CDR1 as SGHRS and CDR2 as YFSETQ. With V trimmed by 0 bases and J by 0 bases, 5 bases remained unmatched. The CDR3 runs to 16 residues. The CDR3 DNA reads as TGCGCCAGCAGCTTGGCTGTGCTAGCGGACCAAGAGACCCAGTACTTC. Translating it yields CASSLAVLADQETQYF.

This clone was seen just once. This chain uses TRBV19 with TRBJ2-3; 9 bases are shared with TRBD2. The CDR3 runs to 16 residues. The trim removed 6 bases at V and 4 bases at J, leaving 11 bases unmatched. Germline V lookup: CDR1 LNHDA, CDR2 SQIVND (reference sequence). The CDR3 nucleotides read TGTGCCAGTAGGTCCGCGGGGGGGTCGCTATCAGATACGCAGTATTTT. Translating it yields CASRSAGGSLSDTQYF.

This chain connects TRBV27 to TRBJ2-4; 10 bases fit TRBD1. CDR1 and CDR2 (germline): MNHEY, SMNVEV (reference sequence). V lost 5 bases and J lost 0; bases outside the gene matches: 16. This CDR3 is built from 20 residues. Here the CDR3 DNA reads TGTGCCAGCAGTACACGACCTCCCGGGACAGGGGCAGGAGCCAAAAACATTCAGTACTTC. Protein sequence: CASSTRPPGTGAGAKNIQYF.

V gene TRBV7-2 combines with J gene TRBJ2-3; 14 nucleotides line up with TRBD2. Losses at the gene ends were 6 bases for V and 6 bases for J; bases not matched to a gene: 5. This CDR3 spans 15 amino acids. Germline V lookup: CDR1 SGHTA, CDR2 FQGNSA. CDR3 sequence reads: CASRTSGGAWDTQYF. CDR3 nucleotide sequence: TGTGCCAGCAGGACTAGCGGGGGGGCCTGGGATACGCAGTATTTT.

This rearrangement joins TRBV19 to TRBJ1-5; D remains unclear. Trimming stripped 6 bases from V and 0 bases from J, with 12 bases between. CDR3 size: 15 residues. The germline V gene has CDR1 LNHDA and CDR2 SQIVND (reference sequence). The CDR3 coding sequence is TGTGCCAGTAGCTTGGGCCACTCTAGCAATCAGCCCCAGCATTTT. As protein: CASSLGHSSNQPQHF.

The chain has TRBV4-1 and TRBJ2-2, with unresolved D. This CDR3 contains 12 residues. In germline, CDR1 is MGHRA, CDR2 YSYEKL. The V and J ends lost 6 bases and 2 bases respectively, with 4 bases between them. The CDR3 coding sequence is TGCGCCAGCAGTACTAACACCGGGGAGCTGTTTTTT. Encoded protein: CASSTNTGELFF.